The rows below give T cell receptor beta chains drawn from one sample of a study of beta chain features in type 1 diabetes. Only in-frame clones appear in the TCRdb table, and some are missing; sequencing was by immunoSEQ multiplex PCR. The sample contains hundreds of thousands of clones, roughly 13% of which appear only once. The sample comprised naive CD4+ T cells from blood. The receptors were sampled from a man aged 18 to 30 with type 1 diabetes. Both conserved end residues are part of each CDR3. The D gene is left open where the match is weak. Clone size appears in some rows only: once, few, many, or a class for an expanded clone.

J gene | V gene | D gene | clone size | CDR3 DNA | CDR3 protein
TRBJ2-5 | TRBV1 | - | - | TGCACCAGCAGCCACGTTGGACAGCGGCAGTACTTC | CTSSHVGQRQYF
TRBJ2-7 | TRBV5-1 | - | - | TGCGCCAGCAGCTGGGACAACTACGAGCAGTACTTC | CASSWDNYEQYF
TRBJ1-2 | TRBV9 | TRBD1 | few | TGTGCCAGCAGCCCAGACCCCGGGACAGGGCTCGGCTACACCTTC | CASSPDPGTGLGYTF
TRBJ2-7 | TRBV6-5 | - | - | TGTGCCAGCAGTAAACCGGGACTCACCTACGAGCAGTACTTC | CASSKPGLTYEQYF
TRBJ2-2 | TRBV30 | - | - | TGTGCTCGCAGGGGGGCCGGGGAGCTGTTTTTT | CARRGAGELFF
TRBJ2-1 | TRBV7-8 | - | - | TGTGCCAGCAGCTTATACTACGGCACCCGGTTCTTC | CASSLYYGTRFF
TRBJ1-1 | TRBV7-9 | - | few | TGTGCCAGCAGCTACGAGTTAGAAGCTTTCTTT | CASSYELEAFF
TRBJ1-4 | TRBV4-1 | - | - | TGCGCCAGCAGCCCTCCCGGGGGGAACGCGAATGAAAAACTGTTTTTT | CASSPPGGNANEKLFF
TRBJ1-6 | TRBV4-1 | - | few | TGCGCCAGCAGCCAAGATGTCGCCAGGGCGAATAATTCACCCCTCCACTTT | CASSQDVARANNSPLHF
TRBJ2-4 | TRBV18 | TRBD1 | - | TGTGCCAGCTCACCACCTATGAGACAGGGATCCATTCAGTACTTC | CASSPPMRQGSIQYF
TRBJ2-3 | TRBV21-1 | - | - | TGTGCCAGCCGATTGGAGGGGGGTTACACAGATACGCAGTATTTT | CASRLEGGYTDTQYF
TRBJ2-7 | TRBV10-3 | - | few | TGTGCCATCAGTGTAGAAGGGTCCGACGAGCAGTACTTC | CAISVEGSDEQYF
TRBJ1-1 | TRBV30 | - | - | TGTGCCTGGAGTGTACAAGGCGGGCGGCACACTGAAGCTTTCTTT | CAWSVQGGRHTEAFF
TRBJ1-1 | TRBV30 | - | few | TGTGCCTGTGCCAAAGGGGGGGGAACTGAAGCTTTCTTT | CACAKGGGTEAFF
TRBJ1-1 | TRBV7-9 | - | few | TGTGCCAGCAGCTTAGAAGGGGGTGCTGAAGCTTTCTTT | CASSLEGGAEAFF
TRBJ2-1 | TRBV29-1 | - | few | TGCAGCGTTGTTAGGGGAGACATTGCGAGCTCCTACAATGAGCAGTTCTTC | CSVVRGDIASSYNEQFF
TRBJ1-5 | TRBV9 | - | few | TGTGCCAGCAGCGTATCGTCAGGGATAAATCAGCCCCAGCATTTT | CASSVSSGINQPQHF
TRBJ1-6 | TRBV5-6 | - | - | TGTGCCAGCAGCTTGGTGGAGAATTCACCCCTCCACTTT | CASSLVENSPLHF
TRBJ1-1 | TRBV14 | - | few | TGTGCCAGCAGCCTGGAGGTGCGGGGTTGGGCTTTCTTT | CASSLEVRGWAFF
TRBJ2-4 | TRBV7-2 | - | few | TGTGCCAGCAGTTTTAGCGGCACCAAAAACATTCAGTACTTC | CASSFSGTKNIQYF
TRBJ2-3 | TRBV7-2 | - | once | TGTGCCAGCAGCCGACCCAGGGGTGGGTCAGATACGCAGTATTTT | CASSRPRGGSDTQYF
TRBJ1-5 | TRBV30 | - | - | TGTGCCTGGAGTGCGACCGGCAATCAGCCCCAGCATTTT | CAWSATGNQPQHF
TRBJ1-6 | TRBV20-1 | TRBD1 | - | TGCAGTGCTAGTCCAGGGGGACCCCTCCACTTT | CSASPGGPLHF
TRBJ2-5 | TRBV10-3 | TRBD1 | - | TGTGCCATCAGTCCTTTAGCCGGGACAGGCCAAGAGACCCAGTACTTC | CAISPLAGTGQETQYF
TRBJ1-1 | TRBV5-1 | TRBD1 | - | TGCGCCAGCAGCTTAGACCCGACAGGGATGAACACTGAAGCTTTCTTT | CASSLDPTGMNTEAFF
TRBJ2-3 | TRBV28 | TRBD1 | few | TGTGCCAGCAGTCGACCGGGACAGGGGGCCACAGATACGCAGTATTTT | CASSRPGQGATDTQYF
TRBJ2-2 | TRBV4-2 | - | few | TGTGCCAGCAGCCAAGACGTCGCGAACACCGGGGAGCTGTTTTTT | CASSQDVANTGELFF
TRBJ1-3 | TRBV4-3 | - | - | TGCGCCAGCAGCCAAGAAACCGGGGCAGCGAGCTCTGGAAACACCATATATTTT | CASSQETGAASSGNTIYF
TRBJ2-7 | TRBV7-2 | - | few | TGTGCCAGCAGCTTAGGGCGCAGGGCTACGTACGAGCAGTACTTC | CASSLGRRATYEQYF
TRBJ2-3 | TRBV7-2 | - | few | TGTGCCAGCAGCTTACGCGGTAGCACAGATACGCAGTATTTT | CASSLRGSTDTQYF
TRBJ1-2 | TRBV25-1 | - | - | TGTGCCAGCAGTGAATCTCCAGGGGCGGGCTATGGCTACACCTTC | CASSESPGAGYGYTF
TRBJ2-3 | TRBV4-1 | TRBD1 | - | TGCGCCAGCAGCCTACGGGACAGCAAGTCGGATACGCAGTATTTT | CASSLRDSKSDTQYF
TRBJ1-1 | TRBV5-1 | TRBD1 | - | TGCGCCAGCAGCGAAAGGACAGGGGGTAACACTGAAGCTTTCTTT | CASSERTGGNTEAFF
TRBJ1-1 | TRBV19 | TRBD1 | few | TGTGCCAGTTCCGGACAGGGGAGCACTGAAGCTTTCTTT | CASSGQGSTEAFF
TRBJ1-1 | TRBV7-2 | TRBD1 | few | TGTGCGTCATTGTTTGCAGGGGGGACTGAAGCTTTCTTT | CASLFAGGTEAFF
TRBJ2-7 | TRBV7-2 | - | - | TGTGCCAGCAGCTTAGAGGGGGGCCTACCCTACGAGCAGTACTTC | CASSLEGGLPYEQYF
TRBJ2-5 | TRBV5-1 | - | few | TGCGCCAGTGCGGCATCCCACCGGGAAGAGACCCAGTACTTC | CASAASHREETQYF
TRBJ2-7 | TRBV7-2 | TRBD1 | few | TGTGCCATCGGGACAGGGATGGGCGAGCAGTACTTC | CAIGTGMGEQYF
TRBJ2-3 | TRBV9 | - | - | TGTGCCAGCAGCTCCTCTAGCACAGATACGCAGTATTTT | CASSSSSTDTQYF
TRBJ1-1 | TRBV18 | TRBD1 | - | TGTGCCAGCTCACTAGGGACAGGGTCCACTGAAGCTTTCTTT | CASSLGTGSTEAFF
TRBJ2-3 | TRBV25-1 | - | - | TGTGCCAGCAGTGAAAAGGGTAGTTCCCCAGATACGCAGTATTTT | CASSEKGSSPDTQYF
TRBJ1-2 | TRBV15 | TRBD1 | - | TGTGCCACCAGCAGAGCGAGACAGGGGAATGGCTACACCTTC | CATSRARQGNGYTF
TRBJ2-6 | TRBV29-1 | TRBD1 | few | TGCAGCGTTGCTACAGGGGTGGGGGCCAACGTCCTGACTTTC | CSVATGVGANVLTF
TRBJ2-5 | TRBV4-1 | TRBD1 | - | TGCGCCAGCAGCCAAGGACAGGGCGCAGAGACCCAGTACTTC | CASSQGQGAETQYF
TRBJ2-7 | TRBV7-8 | TRBD1 | few | TGTGCCAGCAGCTTAGGAGATAGATTTTTCGGCACAGGGGACGACGAGCAGTACTTC | CASSLGDRFFGTGDDEQYF
TRBJ1-1 | TRBV11-2 | - | - | TGTGCCAGCAGCTCCGTGAGCGCGAACACTGAAGCTTTCTTT | CASSSVSANTEAFF
TRBJ2-7 | TRBV4-1 | - | few | TGCGCCAGTCGCTCGACGGGCAGCTACGAGCAGTACTTC | CASRSTGSYEQYF
TRBJ2-1 | TRBV7-6 | TRBD1 | - | TGTGCCAGCAGCAAAGCAGGGGGTAGCGTCTACAATGAGCAGTTCTTC | CASSKAGGSVYNEQFF
TRBJ1-1 | TRBV18 | - | few | TGTGCCAGCTCACCAGACTTTAACACTGAAGCTTTCTTT | CASSPDFNTEAFF
TRBJ2-1 | TRBV7-9 | - | few | TGTGCCAGCAGCCTAGATCGGGGGACGCGTCCCCTCTACAATGAGCAGTTCTTC | CASSLDRGTRPLYNEQFF